The 5 T cell receptor beta chains presented below share a single source sample, sequenced in a study of OX40 agonist ivuxolimab in advanced cancers. Using immunoSEQ multiplex PCR, the repertoire was profiled, and TCRdb retains in-frame clones only, with some absent. The table includes 90,000 to 100,000 clones, roughly four fifths detected once. The sample was CD4+ or CD8+ T cells sorted from blood, taken in a trial of the OX40 agonist ivuxolimab. These receptors were collected from an adult with an advanced solid tumor such as melanoma, head and neck, liver or kidney cancer.

The chain carries TRBV19 and TRBJ1-1; possible D gene TRBD1, 5 bases. V gave up 9 bases and J gave up 5 bases, with 16 bases separating them. Germline V gene data show CDR1 as LNHDA and CDR2 as SQIVND (reference sequence). This CDR3 contains 13 residues. The chain's CDR3 is CASSVHRPTEAFF. CDR3 DNA: TGTGCCAGCTCGGTCCACAGGCCTACTGAAGCTTTCTTT.

V gene TRBV5-6 combines with J gene TRBJ1-4; 9 positions agree with TRBD1. The ends lost 3 bases at V and 6 bases at J; junction bases unmatched: 3. The CDR3 totals 14 residues. Germline V CDR1 and CDR2: SGHDT, YYEEEE. CDR3 nucleotides: TGTGCCAGCAGCTCCGGGACAGGGTATGAAAAACTGTTTTTT. It specifies CASSSGTGYEKLFF.

V gene TRBV7-8 combines with J gene TRBJ1-1; a weak D match, TRBD1 (5 bases). This CDR3 spans 12 amino acids. Trimming stripped 1 base from V and 6 bases from J, with 6 bases between. In germline, CDR1 is SGHVS, CDR2 FQNEAQ. The CDR3 DNA is TGTGCCAGCAGCTTAGGGGGCCCTGAAGCTTTCTTT. Protein: CASSLGGPEAFF.

The chain combines TRBV19 with TRBJ2-1; D is unclear. The CDR3 spans 14 residues. CDR1 and CDR2 (germline): LNHDA, SQIVND (reference sequence). The ends were cut back, 7 bases at V and 9 bases at J, with 19 bases in the middle. The CDR3 here is CASTDESLKPEQFF. CDR3 DNA sequence: TGTGCCAGTACTGATGAATCGTTGAAACCTGAGCAGTTCTTC.

The CDR3 region is CASSLNRGAAFF. The CDR3 DNA is TGTGCCAGCAGCTTGAACAGGGGAGCAGCTTTCTTT. The chain carries TRBV7-9 and TRBJ1-1; TRBD1 agrees at 7 bases. The CDR3 totals 12 residues. Trimming took 3 bases from V and 10 from J; bases not matched to a gene: 5. Germline V lookup: CDR1 SEHNR, CDR2 FQNEAQ (reference sequence).